This T cell receptor (beta chain) was captured by sequencing in a study of blood T cell repertoires in COVID-19. The assay was immunoSEQ multiplex PCR, and TCRdb's table has in-frame clones only and misses some. Found here are about 150,000 clones, roughly 79% of them singletons; the top ten hold about 9%. The CDR3 extends over 14 amino acids. Germline CDR1 reads MNHNY; CDR2 reads SVGAGI (reference sequence). Trimming took 7 bases from V and 4 from J, leaving 11 bases between them. This chain connects TRBV6-6 to TRBJ1-6; D remains unclear. The sequence came from a man aged 50 to 60 with active or convalescent COVID-19. The sequencing input was peripheral blood. For the CDR3, the DNA is TGTGCCAGCAAACTCTTCGAATATAATTCACCCCTCCACTTT. It translates to CASKLFEYNSPLHF.